The T cell receptor beta chain described here comes from a study of OX40 agonist ivuxolimab in advanced cancers. Assay: immunoSEQ multiplex PCR; the TCRdb copy retains only in-frame clones and omits some. The data show about 73,000 clones, approximately 92% seen once. The V gene lost 2 bases and the J gene lost 10 bases, with 15 bases spanning the gap. Germline V gene data show CDR1 as GTSNPN and CDR2 as SVGIG (reference sequence). This CDR3 is built from 13 residues. The V and J genes are TRBV30 and TRBJ2-1, with TRBD2 as a possible D gene (5 bases). This clonotype originated in an adult with an advanced solid tumor such as melanoma, head and neck, liver or kidney cancer. The sequences come from CD4+ or CD8+ T cells sorted from blood, collected in a trial of the OX40 agonist ivuxolimab. Here the CDR3 DNA reads TGTGCCTGGAGTCTACATAGCGTTGGGGAGCAGTTCTTC. Translation: CAWSLHSVGEQFF.